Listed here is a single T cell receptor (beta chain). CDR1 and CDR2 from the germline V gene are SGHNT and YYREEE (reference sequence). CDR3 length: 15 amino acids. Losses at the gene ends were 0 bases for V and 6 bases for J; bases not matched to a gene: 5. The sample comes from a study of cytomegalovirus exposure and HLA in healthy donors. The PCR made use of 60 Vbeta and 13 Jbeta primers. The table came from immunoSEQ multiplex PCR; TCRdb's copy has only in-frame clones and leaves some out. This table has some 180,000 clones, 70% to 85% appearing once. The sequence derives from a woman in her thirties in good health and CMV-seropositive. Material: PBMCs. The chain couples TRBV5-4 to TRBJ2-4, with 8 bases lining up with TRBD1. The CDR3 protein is CASSLAGGARNIQYF. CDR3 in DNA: TGTGCCAGCAGCTTGGCAGGGGGCGCCCGAAACATTCAGTACTTC.